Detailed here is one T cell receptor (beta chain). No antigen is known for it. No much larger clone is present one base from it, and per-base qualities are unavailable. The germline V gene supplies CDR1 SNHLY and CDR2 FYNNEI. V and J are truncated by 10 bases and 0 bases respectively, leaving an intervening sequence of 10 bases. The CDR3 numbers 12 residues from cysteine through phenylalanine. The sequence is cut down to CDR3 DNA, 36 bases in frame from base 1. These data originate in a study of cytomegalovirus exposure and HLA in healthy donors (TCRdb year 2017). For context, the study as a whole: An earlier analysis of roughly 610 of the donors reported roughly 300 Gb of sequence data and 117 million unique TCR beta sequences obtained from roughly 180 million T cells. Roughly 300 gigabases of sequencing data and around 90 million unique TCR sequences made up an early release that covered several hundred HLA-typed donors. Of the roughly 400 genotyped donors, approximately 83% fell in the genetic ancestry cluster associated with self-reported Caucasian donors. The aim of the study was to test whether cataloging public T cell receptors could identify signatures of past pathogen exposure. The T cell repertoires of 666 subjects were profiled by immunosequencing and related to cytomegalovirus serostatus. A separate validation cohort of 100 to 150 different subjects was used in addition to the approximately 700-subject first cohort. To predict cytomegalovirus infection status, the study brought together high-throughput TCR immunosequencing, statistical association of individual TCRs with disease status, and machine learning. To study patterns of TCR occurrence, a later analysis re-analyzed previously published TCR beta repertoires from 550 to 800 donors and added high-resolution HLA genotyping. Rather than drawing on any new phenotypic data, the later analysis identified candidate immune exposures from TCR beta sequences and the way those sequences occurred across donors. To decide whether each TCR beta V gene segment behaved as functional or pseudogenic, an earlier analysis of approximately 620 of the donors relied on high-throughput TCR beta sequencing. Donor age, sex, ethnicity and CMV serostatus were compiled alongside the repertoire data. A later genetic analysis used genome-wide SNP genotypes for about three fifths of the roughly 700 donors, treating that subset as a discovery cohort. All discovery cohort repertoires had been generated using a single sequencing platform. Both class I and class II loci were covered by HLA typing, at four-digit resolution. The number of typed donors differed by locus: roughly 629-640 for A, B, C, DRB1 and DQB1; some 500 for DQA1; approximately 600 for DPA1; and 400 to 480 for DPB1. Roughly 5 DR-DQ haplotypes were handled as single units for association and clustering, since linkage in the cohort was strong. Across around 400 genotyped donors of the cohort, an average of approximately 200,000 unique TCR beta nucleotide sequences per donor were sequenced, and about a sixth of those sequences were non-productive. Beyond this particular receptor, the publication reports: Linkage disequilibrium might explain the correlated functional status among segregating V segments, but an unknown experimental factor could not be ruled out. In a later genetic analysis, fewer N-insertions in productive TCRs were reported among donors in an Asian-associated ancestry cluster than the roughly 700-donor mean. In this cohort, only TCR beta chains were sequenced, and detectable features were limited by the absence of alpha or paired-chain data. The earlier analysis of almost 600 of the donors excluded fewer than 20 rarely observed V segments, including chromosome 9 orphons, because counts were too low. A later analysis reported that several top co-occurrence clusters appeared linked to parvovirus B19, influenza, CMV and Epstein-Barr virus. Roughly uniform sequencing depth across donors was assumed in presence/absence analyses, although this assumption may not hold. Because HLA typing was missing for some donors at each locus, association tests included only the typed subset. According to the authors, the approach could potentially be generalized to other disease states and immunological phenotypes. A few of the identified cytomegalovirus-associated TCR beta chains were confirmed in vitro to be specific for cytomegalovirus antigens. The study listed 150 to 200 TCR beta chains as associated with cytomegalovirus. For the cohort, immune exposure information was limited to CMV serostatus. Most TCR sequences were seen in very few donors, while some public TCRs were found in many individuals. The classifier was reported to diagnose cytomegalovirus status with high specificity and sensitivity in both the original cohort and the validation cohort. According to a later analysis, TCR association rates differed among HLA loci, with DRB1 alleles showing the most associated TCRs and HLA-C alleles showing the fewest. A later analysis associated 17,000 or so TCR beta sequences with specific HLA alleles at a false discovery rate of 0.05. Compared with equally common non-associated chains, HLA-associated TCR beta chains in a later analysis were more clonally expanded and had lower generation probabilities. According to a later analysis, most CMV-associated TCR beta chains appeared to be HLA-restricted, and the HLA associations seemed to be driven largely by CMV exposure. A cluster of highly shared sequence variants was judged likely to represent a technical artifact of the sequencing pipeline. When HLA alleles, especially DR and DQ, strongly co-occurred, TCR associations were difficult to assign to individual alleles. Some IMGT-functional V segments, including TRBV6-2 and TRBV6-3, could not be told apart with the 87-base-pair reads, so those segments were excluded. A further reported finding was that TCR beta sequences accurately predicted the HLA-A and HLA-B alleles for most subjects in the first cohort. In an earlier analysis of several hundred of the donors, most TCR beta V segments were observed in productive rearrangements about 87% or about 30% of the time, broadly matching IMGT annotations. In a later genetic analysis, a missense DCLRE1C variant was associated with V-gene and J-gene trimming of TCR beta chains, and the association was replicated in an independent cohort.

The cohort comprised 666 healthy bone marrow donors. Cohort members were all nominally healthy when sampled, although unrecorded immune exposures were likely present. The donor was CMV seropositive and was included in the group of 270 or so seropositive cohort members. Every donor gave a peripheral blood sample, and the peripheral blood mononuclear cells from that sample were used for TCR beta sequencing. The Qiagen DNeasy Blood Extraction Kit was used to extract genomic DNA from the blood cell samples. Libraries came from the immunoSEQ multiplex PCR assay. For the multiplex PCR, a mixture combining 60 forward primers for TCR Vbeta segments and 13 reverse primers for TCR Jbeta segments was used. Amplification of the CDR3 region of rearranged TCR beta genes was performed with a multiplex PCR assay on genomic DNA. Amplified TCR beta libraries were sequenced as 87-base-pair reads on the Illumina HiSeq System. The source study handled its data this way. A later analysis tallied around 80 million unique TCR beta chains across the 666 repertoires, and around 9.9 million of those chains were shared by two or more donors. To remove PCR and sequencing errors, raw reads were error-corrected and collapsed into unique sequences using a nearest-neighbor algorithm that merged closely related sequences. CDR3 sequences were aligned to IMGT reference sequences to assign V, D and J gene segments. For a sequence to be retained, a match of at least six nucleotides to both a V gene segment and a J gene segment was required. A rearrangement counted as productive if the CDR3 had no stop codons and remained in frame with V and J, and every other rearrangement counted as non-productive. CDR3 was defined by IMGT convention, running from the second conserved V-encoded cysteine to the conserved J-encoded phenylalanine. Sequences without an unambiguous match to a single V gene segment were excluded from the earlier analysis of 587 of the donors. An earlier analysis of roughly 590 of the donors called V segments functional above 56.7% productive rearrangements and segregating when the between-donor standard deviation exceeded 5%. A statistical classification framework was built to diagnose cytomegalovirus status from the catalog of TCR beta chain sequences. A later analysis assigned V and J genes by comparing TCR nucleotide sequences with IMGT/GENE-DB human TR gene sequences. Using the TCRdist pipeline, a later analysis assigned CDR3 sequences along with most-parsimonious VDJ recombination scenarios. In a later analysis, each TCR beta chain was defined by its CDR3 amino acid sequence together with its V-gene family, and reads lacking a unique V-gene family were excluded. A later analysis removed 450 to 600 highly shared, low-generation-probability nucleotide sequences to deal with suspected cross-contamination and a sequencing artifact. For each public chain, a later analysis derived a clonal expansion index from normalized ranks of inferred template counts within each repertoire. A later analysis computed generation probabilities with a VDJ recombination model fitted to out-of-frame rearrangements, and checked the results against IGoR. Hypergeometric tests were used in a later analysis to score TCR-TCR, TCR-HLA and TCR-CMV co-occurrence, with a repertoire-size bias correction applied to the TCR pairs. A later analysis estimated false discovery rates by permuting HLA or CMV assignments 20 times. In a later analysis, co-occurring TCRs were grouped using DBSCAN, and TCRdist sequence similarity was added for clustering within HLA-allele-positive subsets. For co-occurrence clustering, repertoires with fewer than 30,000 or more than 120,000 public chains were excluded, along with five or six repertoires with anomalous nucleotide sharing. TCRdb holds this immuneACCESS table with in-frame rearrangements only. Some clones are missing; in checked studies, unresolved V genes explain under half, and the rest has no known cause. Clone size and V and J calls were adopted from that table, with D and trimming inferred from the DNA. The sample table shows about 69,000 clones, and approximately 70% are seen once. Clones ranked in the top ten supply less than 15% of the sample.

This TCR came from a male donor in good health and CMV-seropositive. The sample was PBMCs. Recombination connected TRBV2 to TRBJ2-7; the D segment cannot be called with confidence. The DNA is TGTGCCATAACAGTGAACTCCTACGAGCAGTACTTC. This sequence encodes CAITVNSYEQYF.